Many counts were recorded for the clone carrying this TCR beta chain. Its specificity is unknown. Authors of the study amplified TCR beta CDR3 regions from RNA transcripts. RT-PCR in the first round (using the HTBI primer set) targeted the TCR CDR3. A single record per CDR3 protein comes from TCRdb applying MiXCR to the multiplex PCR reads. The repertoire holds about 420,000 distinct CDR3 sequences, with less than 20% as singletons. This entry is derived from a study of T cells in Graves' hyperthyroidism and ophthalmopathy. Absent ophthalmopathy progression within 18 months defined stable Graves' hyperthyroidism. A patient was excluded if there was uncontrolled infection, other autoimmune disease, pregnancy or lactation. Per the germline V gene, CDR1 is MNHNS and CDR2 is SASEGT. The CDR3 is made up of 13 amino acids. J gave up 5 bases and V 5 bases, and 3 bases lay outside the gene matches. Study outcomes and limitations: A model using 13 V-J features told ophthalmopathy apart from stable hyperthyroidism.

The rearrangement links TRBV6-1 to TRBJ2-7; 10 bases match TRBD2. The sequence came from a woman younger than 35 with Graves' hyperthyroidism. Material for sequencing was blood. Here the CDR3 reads CASSSSGSNEQYF. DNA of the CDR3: TGTGCCAGCAGTTCTAGCGGGAGCAACGAGCAGTACTTC.